This TCR beta chain was recorded in a study of control samples from healthy donors and cancer patients. CDR1 and CDR2 (germline): SGHRS, YFSETQ. Trimming removed 4 bases at V and 6 bases at J, with 10 bases between. The CDR3 sequence is 12 residues long. This clone came up once. Sequencing used immunoSEQ multiplex PCR; TCRdb keeps in-frame clones, though not all of them. The sample includes just under 75,000 clones, over 75% of them seen just once. The sequenced sample consisted of blood. The clonotype was recovered from a woman aged 45-60 years in good health. The rearrangement uses TRBV5-1 and TRBJ1-2; the D is unclear. For the CDR3, the DNA is TGCGCCAGCAGCATAAACACGGATGGCTACACCTTC. It encodes CASSINTDGYTF.